The rows below give T cell receptor beta chains drawn from one sample of a study of beta chain features in type 1 diabetes. Some clones are missing from TCRdb's copy, which holds only in-frame ones; the method was immunoSEQ multiplex PCR. Of roughly 150,000 clones listed, more than 9.5% are singletons. The sequencing input was central memory CD4+ T cells from blood. The receptors originated from a man aged 18 to 30 in good health. Each CDR3 is given with its conserved first and last residue. The order of the fields is D gene, J gene, clone size, V gene, CDR3 DNA, CDR3 protein. The D gene is left open where the match is weak. The listing skips clone size in some rows; elsewhere it reads once, few, many or a size class.

D: TRBD2; J: TRBJ2-3; size: few; V: TRBV4-3; DNA: TGCGCCAGCAGCCAAGAAACCGGGACTAGTGGGTCAGATACGCAGTATTTT; CDR3: CASSQETGTSGSDTQYF
D: TRBD1; J: TRBJ2-1; size: few; V: TRBV7-6; DNA: TGTGCCAGCAGCTCAAGACAGGGGGCTGGCGGGAGCTCCTACAATGAGCAGTTCTTC; CDR3: CASSSRQGAGGSSYNEQFF
D: -; J: TRBJ1-5; size: -; V: TRBV30; DNA: TGTGCCTGGAGTTGGGGATCCTTGTCGGGGCAGCCCCAGCATTTT; CDR3: CAWSWGSLSGQPQHF
D: TRBD1; J: TRBJ2-6; size: many; V: TRBV14; DNA: TGTGCCAGCAGCCAAGATCGACAGGGGGTCTGGGCCAACGTCCTGACTTTC; CDR3: CASSQDRQGVWANVLTF
D: -; J: TRBJ2-1; size: -; V: TRBV19; DNA: TGTGCCAGTAGTAGGGGGCAGTACAATGAGCAGTTCTTC; CDR3: CASSRGQYNEQFF
D: -; J: TRBJ2-1; size: -; V: TRBV7-9; DNA: TGTGCCAGCAGCTGGGTGACAACCCACAATGAGCAGTTCTTC; CDR3: CASSWVTTHNEQFF
D: -; J: TRBJ2-4; size: few; V: TRBV5-4; DNA: TGTGCCAGCAGCTTAGCAGTAGCCAAAAACATTCAGTACTTC; CDR3: CASSLAVAKNIQYF
D: -; J: TRBJ2-7; size: few; V: TRBV25-1; DNA: TGTGCCAGCAGTGAGGGGGCCAGGGGATCCTACGAGCAGTACTTC; CDR3: CASSEGARGSYEQYF
D: -; J: TRBJ2-6; size: few; V: TRBV7-2; DNA: TGTGCCAGCAGCTTAACCCGCTCTGGGGCCAACGTCCTGACTTTC; CDR3: CASSLTRSGANVLTF
D: -; J: TRBJ1-1; size: few; V: TRBV30; DNA: TGTGCCTGGGGAAAGGACACTGAAGCTTTCTTT; CDR3: CAWGKDTEAFF
D: -; J: TRBJ1-4; size: many; V: TRBV7-9; DNA: TGTGCCAGCAGTCCCCGGCAGGTCGGCGGTGAAAAACTGTTTTTT; CDR3: CASSPRQVGGEKLFF
D: -; J: TRBJ2-7; size: few; V: TRBV28; DNA: TGTGCCAGCAGTCTCAACAACCGGGAGAAACTGTACTTC; CDR3: CASSLNNREKLYF
D: TRBD2; J: TRBJ2-3; size: few; V: TRBV10-3; DNA: TGTGCCGCGGGCGGGAGCGGGATCACAGATACGCAGTATTTT; CDR3: CAAGGSGITDTQYF
D: -; J: TRBJ1-5; size: few; V: TRBV7-2; DNA: TGTGCCAGCAGCTTAGTTACTTCGGTGGGTCAGCCCCAGCATTTT; CDR3: CASSLVTSVGQPQHF
D: -; J: TRBJ1-5; size: -; V: TRBV9; DNA: TGTGCCAGCAGCCCGTACAGGGACGTCCAGCCCCAGCATTTT; CDR3: CASSPYRDVQPQHF
D: -; J: TRBJ2-7; size: -; V: TRBV5-1; DNA: TGCGCCAGCAGCTTGGTCGTCGCCACGGGATTGTACGAGCAGTACTTC; CDR3: CASSLVVATGLYEQYF
D: -; J: TRBJ2-7; size: -; V: TRBV5-1; DNA: TGCGCCAGCAACTCAGGGGCGTCTAAGGACTACGAGCAGTACTTC; CDR3: CASNSGASKDYEQYF
D: -; J: TRBJ2-2; size: few; V: TRBV5-4; DNA: TGTGCCAGCAGCTTGCGAAAGGGTTTGAACACCGGGGAGCTGTTTTTT; CDR3: CASSLRKGLNTGELFF
D: -; J: TRBJ2-7; size: few; V: TRBV9; DNA: TGTGCCAGCAGCGTAGCTCGAGGGGGCGAGCAGTACTTC; CDR3: CASSVARGGEQYF
D: -; J: TRBJ2-6; size: -; V: TRBV14; DNA: TGTGCCAGCAGCTCAGCCGGGTCTGGGGCCAACGTCCTGACTTTC; CDR3: CASSSAGSGANVLTF
D: TRBD1; J: TRBJ2-5; size: -; V: TRBV7-7; DNA: TGTGCTAGCAGCATCGACAGGGCAGAGACCCAGTACTTC; CDR3: CASSIDRAETQYF
D: -; J: TRBJ2-6; size: many; V: TRBV28; DNA: TGTGCCAGCAGGCGGCCCGGGGCTGGGGCCAACGTCCTGACTTTC; CDR3: CASRRPGAGANVLTF
D: TRBD1; J: TRBJ1-3; size: many; V: TRBV7-2; DNA: TGTGCCAGCAGCAGATCAGGGGGCGGAAACACCATATATTTT; CDR3: CASSRSGGGNTIYF
D: TRBD2; J: TRBJ2-5; size: -; V: TRBV4-1; DNA: TGCGCCAGCAGCCGCGGGAGACGGGAGACCCAGTACTTC; CDR3: CASSRGRRETQYF
D: -; J: TRBJ2-7; size: many; V: TRBV7-9; DNA: TGTGCCAGCAGCCCCCCGGGAGCAGGCGACGAGCAGTACTTC; CDR3: CASSPPGAGDEQYF
D: TRBD1; J: TRBJ1-2; size: -; V: TRBV9; DNA: TGTGCCAGCAGCGCTGGGGACAGGGAGTTCGGCTACACCTTC; CDR3: CASSAGDREFGYTF
D: -; J: TRBJ2-3; size: few; V: TRBV28; DNA: TGTGCCAGCAGGCAGGGAAAAGATACGCAGTATTTT; CDR3: CASRQGKDTQYF
D: TRBD1; J: TRBJ1-3; size: few; V: TRBV15; DNA: TGTGCCACCAGCAGAGATTTGGAGGGGGCGCCTGGAAACACCATATATTTT; CDR3: CATSRDLEGAPGNTIYF
D: TRBD1; J: TRBJ2-7; size: few; V: TRBV28; DNA: TGTGCCAGCAGTTGGACAGGGTCTAAGTACTTC; CDR3: CASSWTGSKYF
D: TRBD1; J: TRBJ2-1; size: -; V: TRBV7-8; DNA: TGTGCCAGCAGCAACGGACAGGTCAATGAGCAGTTCTTC; CDR3: CASSNGQVNEQFF
D: -; J: TRBJ2-3; size: -; V: TRBV7-2; DNA: TGTGCCAGCGTCATGCGGGGCACAGATACGCAGTATTTT; CDR3: CASVMRGTDTQYF
D: -; J: TRBJ2-7; size: few; V: TRBV30; DNA: TGTGCCTGGAGTAGGAAGGGGCTCTATGACGAGCAGTACTTC; CDR3: CAWSRKGLYDEQYF
D: TRBD2; J: TRBJ2-3; size: few; V: TRBV4-2; DNA: TGTGCCAGCAGCCGCGGGGGGGACCCGGGCACAGATACGCAGTATTTT; CDR3: CASSRGGDPGTDTQYF
D: -; J: TRBJ2-7; size: few; V: TRBV18; DNA: TGTGCCAGCTCACCTACAACGGGAACCTACGAGCAGTACTTC; CDR3: CASSPTTGTYEQYF
D: TRBD1; J: TRBJ2-5; size: few; V: TRBV5-4; DNA: TGTGCCAGCAGCTTCAGACAGGGGCAAGAGACCCAGTACTTC; CDR3: CASSFRQGQETQYF
D: -; J: TRBJ2-1; size: -; V: TRBV4-1; DNA: TGCGCCAGCAGCCAAGAAATACGGTCAGGCTACAATGAGCAGTTCTTC; CDR3: CASSQEIRSGYNEQFF
D: TRBD2; J: TRBJ2-1; size: -; V: TRBV4-2; DNA: TGTGCCAGCAGGCCTAGCGGGACCACCTACAATGAGCAGTTCTTC; CDR3: CASRPSGTTYNEQFF